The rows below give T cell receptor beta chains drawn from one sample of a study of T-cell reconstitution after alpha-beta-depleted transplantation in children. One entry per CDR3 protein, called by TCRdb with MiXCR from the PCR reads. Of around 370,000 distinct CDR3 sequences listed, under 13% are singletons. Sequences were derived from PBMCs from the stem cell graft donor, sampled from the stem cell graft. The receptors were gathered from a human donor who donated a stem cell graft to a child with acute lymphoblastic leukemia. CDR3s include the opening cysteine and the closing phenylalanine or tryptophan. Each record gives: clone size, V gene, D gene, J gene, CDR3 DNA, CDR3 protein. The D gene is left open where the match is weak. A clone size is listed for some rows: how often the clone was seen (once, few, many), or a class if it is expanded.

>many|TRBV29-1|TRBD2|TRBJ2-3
TGCAGCGTTGAAGGGGGAGCGGGAGGCCGTCTAGATACGCAGTATTTT
CSVEGGAGGRLDTQYF
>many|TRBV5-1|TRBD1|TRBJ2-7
TGCGCCAGCCGAGCTGGGACAGTACCCTACGAGCAGTACTTC
CASRAGTVPYEQYF
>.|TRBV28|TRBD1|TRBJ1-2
TGTGCCAGCAGTTTAAGAGGACAGGGGCCCACCTATGGCTACACCTTC
CASSLRGQGPTYGYTF
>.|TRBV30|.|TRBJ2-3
TGTGCCTGGAGTGGGGACTCGAACACAGATACGCAGTATTTT
CAWSGDSNTDTQYF
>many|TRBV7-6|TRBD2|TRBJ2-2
TGTGCCAGCAGCTCCCAAAGCGGGAGTTCCGGGGAGCTGTTTTTT
CASSSQSGSSGELFF
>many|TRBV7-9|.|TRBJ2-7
TGTGCCAGCAGCTTACCAGGGGATGACGCCTACGAGCAGTACTTC
CASSLPGDDAYEQYF
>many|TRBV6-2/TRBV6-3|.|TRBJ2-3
TGTGCCAGCAGAAGGGTTTGGAGAAGGGGCATTGATACGCAGTATTTT
CASRRVWRRGIDTQYF
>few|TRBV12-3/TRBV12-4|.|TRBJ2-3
TGTGCCAGCAGTCGGGACTTTAGCACAGATACGCAGTATTTT
CASSRDFSTDTQYF
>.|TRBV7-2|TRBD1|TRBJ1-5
TGTGCCAGCAGCTTATGGGGACAGGGTAATCAGCCCCAGCATTTT
CASSLWGQGNQPQHF
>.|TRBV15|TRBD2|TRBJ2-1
TGTGCCACCAGCAGAGGTAGCGGGAGCCCCTACAATGAGCAGTTCTTC
CATSRGSGSPYNEQFF
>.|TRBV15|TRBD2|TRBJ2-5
TGTGCCACCAGCAGAGTTCCAGGACTAGCGGGAGGGCCTAAAGAGACCCAGTACTTC
CATSRVPGLAGGPKETQYF
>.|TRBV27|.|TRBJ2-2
TGTGCCAGCCGTAAAGAGAGGGGTGGCCGACCCGGGGAGCTGTTTTTT
CASRKERGGRPGELFF
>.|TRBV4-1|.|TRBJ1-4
TGCGCCAGCAGCCGGGGGTTGGCTAATGAAAACCTGTTTTTT
CASSRGLANENLFF
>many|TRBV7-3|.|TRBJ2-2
TGTGCCAGCAGCCCCACAGCAGGGCGGGCCGGGGAGCTGTTTTTT
CASSPTAGRAGELFF
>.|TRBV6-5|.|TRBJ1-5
TGTGCCAGCAGTTACGGGGCAGGGACTAGCAATCAGCCCCAGCATTTT
CASSYGAGTSNQPQHF
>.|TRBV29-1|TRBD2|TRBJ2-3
TGCAGCGTTGAAGGGTATAGCGGGAGGGCCGCGGATACGCAGTATTTT
CSVEGYSGRAADTQYF
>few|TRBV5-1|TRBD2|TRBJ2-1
TGCGCCAGCAGCTTTCAGACTAGCTCCCATGAGCAGTTCTTC
CASSFQTSSHEQFF
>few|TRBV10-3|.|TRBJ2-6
TGTGCCATCATGGGGGACAGCGGGTCCCACGTCCTGACTTTC
CAIMGDSGSHVLTF
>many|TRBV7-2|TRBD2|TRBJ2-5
TGTGCCAGCAGCTACAGCCCTAGCGGGGGCCAAGAGACCCAGTACTTC
CASSYSPSGGQETQYF
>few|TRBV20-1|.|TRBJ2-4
TGCAGTGCTTTTTCAGGGCGGACTATAGCCAAAAACATTCAGTACTTC
CSAFSGRTIAKNIQYF
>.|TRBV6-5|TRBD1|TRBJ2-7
TGTGCCAGCAGTTATGTCGGGACAGGTCCGTACGAGCAGTACTTC
CASSYVGTGPYEQYF
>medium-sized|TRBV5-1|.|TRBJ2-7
TGCGCCAGCAGCATTGACCGAGCCTACGAGCAGTACTTC
CASSIDRAYEQYF
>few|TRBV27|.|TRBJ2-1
TGTGCCAGCAGTCTTCCCTTTGAGGAGCAGTTCTTC
CASSLPFEEQFF
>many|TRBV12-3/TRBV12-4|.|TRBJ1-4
TGTGCCAGCAGTTTATGGGGGGCGGGGAATGAAAAACTGTTTTTT
CASSLWGAGNEKLFF
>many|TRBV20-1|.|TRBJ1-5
TGCAGTGCGGGAGTAGGTGGCAATCAGCCCCAGCATTTT
CSAGVGGNQPQHF
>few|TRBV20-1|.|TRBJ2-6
TGCAGTGCTAAAACCGGGGCCAACGGCCTGACTTTC
CSAKTGANGLTF
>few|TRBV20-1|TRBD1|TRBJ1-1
TGCAGTGCTAGGGTATACATGCTCGGACAGGGCGGGTTGGCTGAAGCTTTCTTT
CSARVYMLGQGGLAEAFF
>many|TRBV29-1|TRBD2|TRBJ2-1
TGCAGCGTCCGGAAATTAGCGGGCCATTACAATGAGCAGTTCTTC
CSVRKLAGHYNEQFF
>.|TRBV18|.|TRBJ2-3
TGTGCCAGCTCACCACAATTACAGGGAGATACGCAGTATTTT
CASSPQLQGDTQYF
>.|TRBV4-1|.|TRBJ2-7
TGCGCCAGCAGCCTCGGAGAGTCCGTAACCTACGAGCAGTACTTC
CASSLGESVTYEQYF
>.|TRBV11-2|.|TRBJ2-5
TGTGCCAGCAGCTTCGAGTCTCAAGAGACCCAGTACTTC
CASSFESQETQYF
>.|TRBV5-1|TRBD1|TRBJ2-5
TGCGCCAGCATCATGGGACAGGGGGAAGAGACCCAGTACTTC
CASIMGQGEETQYF
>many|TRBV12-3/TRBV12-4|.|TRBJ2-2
TGTGCCAGCATTACTAGCACCACCGGGGAGCTGTTTTTT
CASITSTTGELFF
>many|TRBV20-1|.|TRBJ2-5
TGCAGTGCTAGCCGGGGGACTGGGGAGACCCAGTACTTC
CSASRGTGETQYF
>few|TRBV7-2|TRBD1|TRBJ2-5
TGTGCCAGCAGAACCGACAGGGGGGGAAGGGAGACCCAGTACTTC
CASRTDRGGRETQYF
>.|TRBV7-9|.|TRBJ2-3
TGTGCCAGCAGCTTAGCGCCTGGGGTGGCGACAGATACGCAGTATTTT
CASSLAPGVATDTQYF
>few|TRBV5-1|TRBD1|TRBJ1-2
TGCGCCAGCAGCTTGGGGGCGGCAGGGGGACACTATGGCTACACCTTC
CASSLGAAGGHYGYTF
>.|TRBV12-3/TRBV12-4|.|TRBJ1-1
TGTGCCAGCAGGAGAGCTGAAGCTTTCTTT
CASRRAEAFF
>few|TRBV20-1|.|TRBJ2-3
TGCAGTGCTGCCCCTCCGGGACTGCAGGATACGCAGTATTTT
CSAAPPGLQDTQYF
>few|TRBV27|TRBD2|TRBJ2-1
TGTGCCAGCACCGAGACGGGACTAGCGGATGAGCAGTTCTTC
CASTETGLADEQFF
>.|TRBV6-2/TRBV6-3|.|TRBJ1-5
TGTGCCAGCAGTTTTATGTCGAGACATGCCCTCGTCGATCAGCCCCAGCATTTT
CASSFMSRHALVDQPQHF
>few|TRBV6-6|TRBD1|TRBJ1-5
TGTGCCAGCAAAGACAGGGATGGTCCGCCCCAGCATTTT
CASKDRDGPPQHF
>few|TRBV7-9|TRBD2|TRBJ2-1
TGTGCCAGCAGCAGCGGGATCTCCTACAATGAGCAGTTCTTC
CASSSGISYNEQFF
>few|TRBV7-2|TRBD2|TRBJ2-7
TGTGCCAGCAGCAGACTAGCGGGAGAATCCTACGAGCAGTACTTC
CASSRLAGESYEQYF
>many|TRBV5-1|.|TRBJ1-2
TGCGCCAGCAGCTTAACGTCTAACTATGGCTACACCTTC
CASSLTSNYGYTF
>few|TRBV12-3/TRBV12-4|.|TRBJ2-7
TGTGCCAGCAGTTCCCTCCTATTTCAGGCCGGGACCTCCTACGAGCAGTACTTC
CASSSLLFQAGTSYEQYF
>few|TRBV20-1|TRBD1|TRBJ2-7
TGCAGTGCTAGACTGGACAGGTCCTACGAGCAGTACTTC
CSARLDRSYEQYF
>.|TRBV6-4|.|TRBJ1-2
TGTGCCAGCAGACAGGTAGACAGAAACATAGGCTACACCTTC
CASRQVDRNIGYTF
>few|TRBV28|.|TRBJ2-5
TGTGCCAGCTTCCCACAGGGCCTGAAGACCCAGTACTTC
CASFPQGLKTQYF
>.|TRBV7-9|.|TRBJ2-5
TGTGCCAGCAGCTTAGACCTGTACCAAGAGACCCAGTACTTC
CASSLDLYQETQYF
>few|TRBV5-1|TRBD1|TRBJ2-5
TGCGCCAGCAGCTCACCGGGACAGGGGTATGAGACCCAGTACTTC
CASSSPGQGYETQYF
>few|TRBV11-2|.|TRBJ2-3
TGTGCCAGCAGTGCCAGACCGGGCCTAAGCACAGATACGCAGTATTTT
CASSARPGLSTDTQYF